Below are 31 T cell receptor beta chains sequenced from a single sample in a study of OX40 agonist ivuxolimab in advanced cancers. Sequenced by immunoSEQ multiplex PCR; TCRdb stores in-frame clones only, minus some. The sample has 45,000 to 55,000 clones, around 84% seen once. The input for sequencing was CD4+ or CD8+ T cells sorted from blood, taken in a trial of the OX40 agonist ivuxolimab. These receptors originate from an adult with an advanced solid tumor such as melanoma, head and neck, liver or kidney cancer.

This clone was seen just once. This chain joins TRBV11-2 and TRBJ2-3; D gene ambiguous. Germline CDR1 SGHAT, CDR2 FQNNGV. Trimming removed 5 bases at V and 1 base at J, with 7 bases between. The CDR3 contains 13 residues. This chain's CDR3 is CASSRGRTDTQYF. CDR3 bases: TGTGCCAGCAGCCGCGGACGCACAGATACGCAGTATTTT.

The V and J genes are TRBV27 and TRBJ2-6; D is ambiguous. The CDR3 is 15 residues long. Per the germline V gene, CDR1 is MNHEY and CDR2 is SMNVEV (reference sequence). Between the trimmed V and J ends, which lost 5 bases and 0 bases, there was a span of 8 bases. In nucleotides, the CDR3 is TGTGCCAGCAGTGTGGGAAACTCTGGGGCCAACGTCCTGACTTTC. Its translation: CASSVGNSGANVLTF.

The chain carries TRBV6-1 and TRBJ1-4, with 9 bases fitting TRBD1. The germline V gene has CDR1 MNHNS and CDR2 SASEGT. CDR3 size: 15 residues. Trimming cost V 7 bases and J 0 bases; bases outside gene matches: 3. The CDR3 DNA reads TGTGCCAGCACGCGGACAGGGGCAACTAATGAAAAACTGTTTTTT. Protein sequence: CASTRTGATNEKLFF.

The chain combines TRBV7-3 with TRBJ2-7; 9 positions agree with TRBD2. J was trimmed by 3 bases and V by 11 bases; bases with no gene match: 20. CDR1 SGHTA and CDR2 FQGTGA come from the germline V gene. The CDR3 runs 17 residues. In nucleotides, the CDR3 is TGTGCCCCGAAGATGGGCGGGAGGGCCGACATCGTCTACGAGCAGTACTTC. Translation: CAPKMGGRADIVYEQYF.

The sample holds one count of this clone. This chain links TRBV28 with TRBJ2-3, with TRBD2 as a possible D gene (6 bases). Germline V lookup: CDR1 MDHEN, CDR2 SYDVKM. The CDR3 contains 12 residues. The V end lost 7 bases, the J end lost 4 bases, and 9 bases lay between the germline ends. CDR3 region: CASTSGADTQYF. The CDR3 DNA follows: TGTGCCAGCACCTCGGGGGCAGATACGCAGTATTTT. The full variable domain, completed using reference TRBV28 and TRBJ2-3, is DVKVTQSSRYLVKRTGEKVFLECVQDMDHENMFWYRQDPGLGLRLIYFSYDVKMKEKGDIPEGYSVSREKKERFSLILESASTNQTSMYLCASTSGADTQYFGPGTRLTVL.

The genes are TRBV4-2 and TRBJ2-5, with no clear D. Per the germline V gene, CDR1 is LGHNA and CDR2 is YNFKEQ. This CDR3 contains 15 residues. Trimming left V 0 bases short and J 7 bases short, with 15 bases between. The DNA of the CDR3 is TGTGCCAGCAGCCAAGATGCCAGTCCGTTGATGACCCAGTACTTC. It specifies CASSQDASPLMTQYF.

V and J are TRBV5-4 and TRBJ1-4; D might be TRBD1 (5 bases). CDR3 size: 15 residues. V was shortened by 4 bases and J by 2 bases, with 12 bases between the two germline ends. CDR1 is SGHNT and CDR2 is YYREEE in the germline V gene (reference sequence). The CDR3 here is CASSQRGRTNEKLFF. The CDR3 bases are TGTGCCAGCAGCCAACGGGGGAGGACTAATGAAAAACTGTTTTTT.

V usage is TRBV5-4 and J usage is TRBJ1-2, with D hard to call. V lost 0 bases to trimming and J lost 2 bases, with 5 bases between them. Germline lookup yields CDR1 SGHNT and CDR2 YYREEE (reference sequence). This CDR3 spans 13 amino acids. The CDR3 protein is CASSLDSNYGYTF. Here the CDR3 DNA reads TGTGCCAGCAGCTTGGACAGCAACTATGGCTACACCTTC.

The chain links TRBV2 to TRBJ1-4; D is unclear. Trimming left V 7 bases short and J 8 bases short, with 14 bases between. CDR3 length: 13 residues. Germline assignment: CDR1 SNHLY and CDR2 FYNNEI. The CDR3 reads CASTGNRREKLFF. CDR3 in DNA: TGTGCCAGCACTGGTAATCGTAGGGAAAAACTGTTTTTT.

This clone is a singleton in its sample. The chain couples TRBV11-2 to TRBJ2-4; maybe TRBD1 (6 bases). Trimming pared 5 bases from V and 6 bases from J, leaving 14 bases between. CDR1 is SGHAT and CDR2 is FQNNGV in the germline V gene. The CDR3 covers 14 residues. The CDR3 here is CASSPQVGANIQYF. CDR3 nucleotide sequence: TGTGCCAGCAGCCCCCAGGTGGGGGCAAACATTCAGTACTTC.

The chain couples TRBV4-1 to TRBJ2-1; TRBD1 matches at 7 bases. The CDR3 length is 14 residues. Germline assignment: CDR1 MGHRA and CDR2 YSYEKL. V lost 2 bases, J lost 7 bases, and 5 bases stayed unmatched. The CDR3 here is CASSQQDRDNEQFF. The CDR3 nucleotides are TGCGCCAGCAGCCAACAAGACAGGGATAATGAGCAGTTCTTC.

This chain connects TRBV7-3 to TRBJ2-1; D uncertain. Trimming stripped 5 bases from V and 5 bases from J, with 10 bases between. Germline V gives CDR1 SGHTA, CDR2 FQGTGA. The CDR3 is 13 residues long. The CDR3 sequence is CASSLRVNNEQFF. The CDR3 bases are TGTGCCAGCAGCCTAAGGGTAAACAATGAGCAGTTCTTC. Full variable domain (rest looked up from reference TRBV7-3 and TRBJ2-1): GAGVSQTPSNKVTEKGKYVELRCDPISGHTALYWYRQSLGQGPEFLIYFQGTGAADDSGLPNDRFFAVRPEGSVSTLKIQRTERGDSAVYLCASSLRVNNEQFFGPGTRLTVL.

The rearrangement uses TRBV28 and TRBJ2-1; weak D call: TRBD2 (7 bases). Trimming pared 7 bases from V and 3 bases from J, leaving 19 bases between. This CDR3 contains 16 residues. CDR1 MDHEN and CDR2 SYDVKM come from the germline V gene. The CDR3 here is CASTPAGEGSYNEQFF. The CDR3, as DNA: TGTGCCAGCACCCCGGCAGGGGAGGGCAGCTACAATGAGCAGTTCTTC.

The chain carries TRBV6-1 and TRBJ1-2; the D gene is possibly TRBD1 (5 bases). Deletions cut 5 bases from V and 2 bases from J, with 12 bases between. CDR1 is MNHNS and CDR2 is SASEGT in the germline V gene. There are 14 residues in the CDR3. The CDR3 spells CASSLSRANYGYTF. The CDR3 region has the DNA TGTGCCAGCAGTCTTAGCAGGGCAAACTATGGCTACACCTTC.

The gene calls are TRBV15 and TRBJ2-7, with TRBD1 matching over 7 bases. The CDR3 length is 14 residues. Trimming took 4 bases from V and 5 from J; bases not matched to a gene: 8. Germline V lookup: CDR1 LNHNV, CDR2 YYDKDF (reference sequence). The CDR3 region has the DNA TGTGCCACCAGCAACGCCGGGACAGCAAACGAGCAGTACTTC. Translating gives CATSNAGTANEQYF. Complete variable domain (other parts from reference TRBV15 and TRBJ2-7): DAMVIQNPRYQVTQFGKPVTLSCSQTLNHNVMYWYQQKSSQAPKLLFHYYDKDFNNEADTPDNFQSRRPNTSFCFLDIRSPGLGDTAMYLCATSNAGTANEQYFGPGTRLTVT.

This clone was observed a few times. The CDR3 loop reads CASSLGQGTLYEQYF. CDR3 in DNA: TGTGCCAGCAGCTTAGGACAGGGGACCCTCTACGAGCAGTACTTC. The chain has TRBV7-2 and TRBJ2-7; TRBD1 matches at 8 bases. J lost 3 bases, V lost 1 base, and 5 bases had no gene match. Germline-derived CDR1 and CDR2 are SGHTA and FQGNSA. There are 15 residues in the CDR3. The variable domain in full, completed from reference TRBV7-2 and TRBJ2-7, reads GAGVSQSPSNKVTEKGKDVELRCDPISGHTALYWYRQSLGQGLEFLIYFQGNSAPDKSGLPSDRFSAERTGGSVSTLTIQRTQQEDSAVYLCASSLGQGTLYEQYFGPGTRLTVT.

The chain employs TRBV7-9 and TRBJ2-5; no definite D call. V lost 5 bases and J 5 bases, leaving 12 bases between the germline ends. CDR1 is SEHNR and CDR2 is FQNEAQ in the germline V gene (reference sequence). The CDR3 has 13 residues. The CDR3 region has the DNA TGTGCCAGCAGCGCCAACTTGGGGGAGACCCAGTACTTC. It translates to CASSANLGETQYF.

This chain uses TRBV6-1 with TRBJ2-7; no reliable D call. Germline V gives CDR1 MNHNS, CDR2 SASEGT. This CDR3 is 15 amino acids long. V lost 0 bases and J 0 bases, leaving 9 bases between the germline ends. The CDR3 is CASSEAGGPSYEQYF. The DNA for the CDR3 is TGTGCCAGCAGTGAAGCGGGCGGTCCCTCCTACGAGCAGTACTTC.

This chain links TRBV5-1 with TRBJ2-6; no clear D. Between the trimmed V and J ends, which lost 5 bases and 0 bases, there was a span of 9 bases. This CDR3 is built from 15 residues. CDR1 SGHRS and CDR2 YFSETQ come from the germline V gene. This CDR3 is CASRLVGSGANVLTF. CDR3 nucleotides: TGCGCCAGCAGGCTAGTGGGCTCTGGGGCCAACGTCCTGACTTTC.

The CDR3 here is CASSHPGGGRETQYF. Written as DNA, the CDR3 is TGCGCCAGCAGCCACCCCGGAGGGGGGCGGGAGACCCAGTACTTC. The V gene is TRBV4-1, the J gene TRBJ2-5; D might be TRBD1 or TRBD2, each matching 6 bases. This CDR3 contains 15 residues. CDR1 is MGHRA, CDR2 YSYEKL, per germline. V lost 3 bases to trimming and J lost 5 bases, with 16 bases between them.

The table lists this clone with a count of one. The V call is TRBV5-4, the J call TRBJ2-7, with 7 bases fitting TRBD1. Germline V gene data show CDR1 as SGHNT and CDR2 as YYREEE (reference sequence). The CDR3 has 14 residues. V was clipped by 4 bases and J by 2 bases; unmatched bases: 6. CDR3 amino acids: CASSAQGPPYEQYF. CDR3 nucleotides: TGTGCCAGCAGCGCACAGGGGCCCCCCTACGAGCAGTACTTC. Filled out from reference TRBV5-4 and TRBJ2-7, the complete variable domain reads ETGVTQSPTHLIKTRGQQVTLRCSSQSGHNTVSWYQQALGQGPQFIFQYYREEENGRGNFPPRFSGLQFPNYSSELNVNALELDDSALYLCASSAQGPPYEQYFGPGTRLTVT.

The CDR3 DNA sequence: TGCGCCAGCAGTGAGGGCAGGAGTTATAGCAATCAGCCCCAGCATTTT. Translation: CASSEGRSYSNQPQHF. This chain joins TRBV10-2 and TRBJ1-5; D gene uncertain. CDR1 is WSHSY and CDR2 is SAAADI in the germline V gene. The CDR3 totals 16 residues. The ends were cut back, 2 bases at V and 0 bases at J, with 11 bases in the middle.

Written as DNA, the CDR3 is TGCGCCAGCAGCCAACAATGGGGGACAGGGGGAAGCACCGGGGAGCTGTTTTTT. Protein sequence: CASSQQWGTGGSTGELFF. V and J are TRBV4-1 and TRBJ2-2, with TRBD1 matching over 11 bases. This CDR3 comprises 18 residues. Germline V CDR1 and CDR2: MGHRA, YSYEKL. With V trimmed by 2 bases and J by 4 bases, 9 bases remained unmatched.

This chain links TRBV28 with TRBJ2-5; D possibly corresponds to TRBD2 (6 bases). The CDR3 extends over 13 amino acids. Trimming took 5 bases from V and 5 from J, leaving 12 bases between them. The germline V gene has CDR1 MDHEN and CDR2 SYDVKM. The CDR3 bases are TGTGCCAGCAGTCCCCCTGGGGGGGAGACCCAGTACTTC. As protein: CASSPPGGETQYF.

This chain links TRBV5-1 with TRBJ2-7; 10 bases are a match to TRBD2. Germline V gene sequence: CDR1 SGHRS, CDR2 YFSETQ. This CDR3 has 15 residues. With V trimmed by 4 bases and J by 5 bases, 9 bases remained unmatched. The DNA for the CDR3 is TGCGCCAGCAGCGAAGGGACTAGCGTTATAGACGAGCAGTACTTC. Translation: CASSEGTSVIDEQYF.

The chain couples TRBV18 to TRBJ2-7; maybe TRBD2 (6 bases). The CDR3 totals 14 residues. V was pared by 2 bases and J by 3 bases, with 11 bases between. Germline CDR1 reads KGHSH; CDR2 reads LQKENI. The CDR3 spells CASSPEWRGYEQYF. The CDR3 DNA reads TGTGCCAGCTCACCAGAGTGGCGGGGCTACGAGCAGTACTTC. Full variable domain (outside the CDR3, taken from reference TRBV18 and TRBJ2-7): NAGVMQNPRHLVRRRGQEARLRCSPMKGHSHVYWYRQLPEEGLKFMVYLQKENIIDESGMPKERFSAEFPKEGPSILRIQQVVRGDSAAYFCASSPEWRGYEQYFGPGTRLTVT.

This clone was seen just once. The CDR3 region has the DNA TGTGCCAGTAGCTGGACAGGGGGCCAGAAGGAAAAACTGTTTTTT. It translates to CASSWTGGQKEKLFF. The rearrangement uses TRBV19 and TRBJ1-4; 11 bases agree with TRBD1. Germline trimming cut 6 bases from V and 8 bases from J; bases unmatched to any gene: 8. The CDR3 has 15 residues. CDR1 LNHDA and CDR2 SQIVND come from the germline V gene (reference sequence).

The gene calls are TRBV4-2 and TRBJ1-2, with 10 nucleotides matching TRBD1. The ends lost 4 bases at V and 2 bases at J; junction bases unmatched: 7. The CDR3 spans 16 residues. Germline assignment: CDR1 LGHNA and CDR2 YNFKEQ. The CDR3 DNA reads TGTGCCAGCAGCCGTGACAGGGGGCGGACGAACTATGGCTACACCTTC. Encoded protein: CASSRDRGRTNYGYTF.

CDR3 nucleotide sequence: TGTGCCACCAGCAGAGGAAGTCAAGAGACCCAGTACTTC. Encoded protein: CATSRGSQETQYF. The rearrangement joins TRBV15 to TRBJ2-5, with unresolved D. The germline V gene has CDR1 LNHNV and CDR2 YYDKDF (reference sequence). V was cut by 1 base and J by 2 bases, with 5 bases left in between. This CDR3 comprises 13 residues.

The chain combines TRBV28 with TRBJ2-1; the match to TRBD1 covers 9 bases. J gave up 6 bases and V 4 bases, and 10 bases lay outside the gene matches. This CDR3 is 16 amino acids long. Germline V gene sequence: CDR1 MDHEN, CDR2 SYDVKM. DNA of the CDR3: TGTGCCAGCAGTTCCCATTCGGGACAGGGTATCAATGAGCAGTTCTTC. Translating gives CASSSHSGQGINEQFF. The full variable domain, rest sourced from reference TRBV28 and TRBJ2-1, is DVKVTQSSRYLVKRTGEKVFLECVQDMDHENMFWYRQDPGLGLRLIYFSYDVKMKEKGDIPEGYSVSREKKERFSLILESASTNQTSMYLCASSSHSGQGINEQFFGPGTRLTVL.

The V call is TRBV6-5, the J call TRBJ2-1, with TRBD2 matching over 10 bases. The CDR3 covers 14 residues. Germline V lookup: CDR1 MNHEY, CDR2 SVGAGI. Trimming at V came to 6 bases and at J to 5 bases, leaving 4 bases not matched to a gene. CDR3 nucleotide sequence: TGTGCCAGCAGCCCTCTAGCGGGAGACAATGAGCAGTTCTTC. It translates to CASSPLAGDNEQFF.